This T cell receptor beta chain was observed in a study of OX40 agonist ivuxolimab in advanced cancers. The overall study: The mean age was approximately 60 years, ranging from about 20 to 90, with less than 90% of participants male. Study-level findings and limits: Compared with others, partial responders at 0.1-3.0 mg/kg displayed clonal expansion among the lowest.

Generated by immunoSEQ multiplex PCR, the TCRdb table keeps only in-frame clones and is missing some. The sample shows about 45,000 clones, roughly 82% of them seen only once. Germline CDR1 reads SGHTS; CDR2 reads YDEGEE. With 3 bases clipped from V and 0 bases from J, the junction kept 5 bases outside the gene matches. There are 15 residues in the CDR3. As to this clone: The antigen remains unidentified.

Source: CD4+ or CD8+ T cells sorted from blood, taken in a trial of the OX40 agonist ivuxolimab. The chain carries TRBV5-8 and TRBJ1-1; 7 nucleotides match TRBD1. The source of this sequence is an adult with an advanced solid tumor such as melanoma, head and neck, liver or kidney cancer. For the CDR3, the DNA is TGTGCCAGCAGCTCTGACAGGGTCATGAACACTGAAGCTTTCTTT. Translation: CASSSDRVMNTEAFF.